This note documents a single T cell receptor beta chain sequence. What it binds is not known. Autoimmune disease history or systemic immunosuppression barred patients. Looked up from germline, CDR1 is LGHNA and CDR2 is YSLEER. The length of the CDR3 is 13 residues. V gave up 5 bases and J gave up 8 bases, with 15 bases separating them. This sample was taken from a study of OX40 agonist ivuxolimab in advanced cancers. Study outcomes and limitations: At doses 0.1 to 3.0 mg/kg, CD4+ and CD8+ clones expanded. CD8+ T cells were the subset that, on average, had more expanded clones than CD4+.

Clones were read by immunoSEQ multiplex PCR, and TCRdb kept only the in-frame ones, dropping some. The sample includes 55,000 to 90,000 clones, about 90% of them seen just once. This receptor was obtained from an adult with an advanced solid tumor such as melanoma, head and neck, liver or kidney cancer. Material: CD4+ or CD8+ T cells sorted from blood, obtained in a trial of the OX40 agonist ivuxolimab. The V gene is TRBV4-3, the J gene TRBJ1-2; D may be TRBD1 (6 bases). Here the CDR3 DNA reads TGCGCCAGCAGCTTAAACCTACAGGGAGGCTACACCTTC. Translation: CASSLNLQGGYTF.